One and the same sample provided the 2 T cell receptor beta chains below, sequenced in a study of tumor and adjacent non-tumor tissue in lung cancer. The library came from three nested PCR rounds adapted from ARM-PCR protocols. TCRdb fed the multiplex PCR reads into MiXCR, producing one record per CDR3 protein. Here the sample spans 85,000 to 130,000 distinct CDR3 sequences, around three fifths being singletons. The template was RNA from unsorted bulk tissue. More than 3 cm separated this lung sample from the edge of the tumor. Sequencing used distant non-tumor lung tissue. The receptors were gathered from a man aged 25 to 40 with non-small cell lung cancer.

Comments on this clonotype: The missing conserved phenylalanine or tryptophan at the end of this CDR3 makes a read error likely. The limits of the CDR3 on the DNA are not certain, so only TCRdb's listed CDR3 is given. CDR3 in amino acids: CVSNSGGASETEVFI. J is TRBJ1-1 and V is TRBV6-1; the table's D gene call, TRBD1, was not cross checked with the DNA. Termini included, the CDR3 measures 15 amino acids. CDR1 and CDR2 from the germline V gene are MNHNS and SASEGT.

About this clonotype: At one end the junction does not follow the germline gene, possibly because of a read error. CDR3 amino acids: CASSSSAGGPGEQLF. CDR3 sequence (DNA): TGTGCCAGTAGTTCCTCAGCGGGAGGGCCGGGTGAGCAGTTATTC. The chain uses TRBV12-3 or TRBV12-4 and TRBJ2-1; TRBD2 matches at 10 bases. The CDR3 runs to 15 residues.